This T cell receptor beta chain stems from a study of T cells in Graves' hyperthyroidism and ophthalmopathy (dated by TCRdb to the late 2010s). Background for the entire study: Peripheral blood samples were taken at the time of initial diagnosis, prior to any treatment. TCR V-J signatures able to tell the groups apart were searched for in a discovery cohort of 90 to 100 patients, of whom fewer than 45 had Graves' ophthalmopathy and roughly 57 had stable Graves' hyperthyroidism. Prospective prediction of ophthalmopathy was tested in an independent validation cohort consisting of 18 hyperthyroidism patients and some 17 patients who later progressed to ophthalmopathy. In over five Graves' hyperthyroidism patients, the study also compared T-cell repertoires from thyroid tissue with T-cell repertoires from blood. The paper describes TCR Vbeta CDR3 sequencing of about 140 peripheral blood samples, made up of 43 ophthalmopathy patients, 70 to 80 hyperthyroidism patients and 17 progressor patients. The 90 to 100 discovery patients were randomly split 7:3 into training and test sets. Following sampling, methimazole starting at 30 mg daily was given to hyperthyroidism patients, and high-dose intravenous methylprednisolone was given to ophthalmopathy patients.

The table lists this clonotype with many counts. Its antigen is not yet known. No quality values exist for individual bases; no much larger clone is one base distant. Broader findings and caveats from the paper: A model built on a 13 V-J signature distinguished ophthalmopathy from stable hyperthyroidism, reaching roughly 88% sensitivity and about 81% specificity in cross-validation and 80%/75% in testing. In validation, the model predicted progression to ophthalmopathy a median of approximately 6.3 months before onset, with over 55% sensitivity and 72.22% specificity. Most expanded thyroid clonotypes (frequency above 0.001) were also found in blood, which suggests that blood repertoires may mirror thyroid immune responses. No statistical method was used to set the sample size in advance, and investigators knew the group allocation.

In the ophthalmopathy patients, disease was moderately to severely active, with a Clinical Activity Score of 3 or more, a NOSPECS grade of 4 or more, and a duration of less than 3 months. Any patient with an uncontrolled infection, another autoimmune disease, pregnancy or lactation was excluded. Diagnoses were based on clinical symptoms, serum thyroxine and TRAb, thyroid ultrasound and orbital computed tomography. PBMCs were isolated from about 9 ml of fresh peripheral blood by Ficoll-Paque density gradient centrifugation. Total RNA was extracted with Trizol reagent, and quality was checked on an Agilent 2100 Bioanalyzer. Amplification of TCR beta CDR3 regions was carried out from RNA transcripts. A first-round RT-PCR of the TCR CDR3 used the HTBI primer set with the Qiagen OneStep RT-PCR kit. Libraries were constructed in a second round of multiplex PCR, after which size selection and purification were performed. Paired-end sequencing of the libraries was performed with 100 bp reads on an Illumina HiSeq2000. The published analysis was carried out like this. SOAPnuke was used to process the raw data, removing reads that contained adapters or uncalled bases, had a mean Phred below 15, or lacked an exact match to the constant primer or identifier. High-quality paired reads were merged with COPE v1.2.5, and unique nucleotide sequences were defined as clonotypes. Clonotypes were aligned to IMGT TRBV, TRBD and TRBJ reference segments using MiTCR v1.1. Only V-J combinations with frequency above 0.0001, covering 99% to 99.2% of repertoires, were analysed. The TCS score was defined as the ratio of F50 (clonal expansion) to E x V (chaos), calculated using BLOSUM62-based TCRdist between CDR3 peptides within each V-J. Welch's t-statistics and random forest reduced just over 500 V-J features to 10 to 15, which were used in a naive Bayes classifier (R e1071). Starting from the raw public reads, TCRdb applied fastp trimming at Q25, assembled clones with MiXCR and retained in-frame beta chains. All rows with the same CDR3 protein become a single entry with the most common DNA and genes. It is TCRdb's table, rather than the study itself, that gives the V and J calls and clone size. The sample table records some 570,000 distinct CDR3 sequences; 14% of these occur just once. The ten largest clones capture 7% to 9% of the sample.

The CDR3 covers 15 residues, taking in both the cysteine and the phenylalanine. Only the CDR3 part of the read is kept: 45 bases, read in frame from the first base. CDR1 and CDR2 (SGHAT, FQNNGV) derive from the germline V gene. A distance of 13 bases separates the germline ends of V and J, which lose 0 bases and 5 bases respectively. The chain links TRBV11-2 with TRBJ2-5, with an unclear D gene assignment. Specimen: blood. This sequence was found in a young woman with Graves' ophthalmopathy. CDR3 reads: CASSLEGNLGETQYF. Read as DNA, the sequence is TGTGCCAGCAGCTTAGAGGGCAACCTCGGGGAGACCCAGTACTTC. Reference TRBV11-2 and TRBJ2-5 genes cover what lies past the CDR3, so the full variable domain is EAGVAQSPRYKIIEKRQSVAFWCNPISGHATLYWYQQILGQGPKLLIQFQNNGVVDDSQLPKDRFSAERLKGVDSTLKIQPAKLEDSAVYLCASSLEGNLGETQYFGPGTRLLVL.